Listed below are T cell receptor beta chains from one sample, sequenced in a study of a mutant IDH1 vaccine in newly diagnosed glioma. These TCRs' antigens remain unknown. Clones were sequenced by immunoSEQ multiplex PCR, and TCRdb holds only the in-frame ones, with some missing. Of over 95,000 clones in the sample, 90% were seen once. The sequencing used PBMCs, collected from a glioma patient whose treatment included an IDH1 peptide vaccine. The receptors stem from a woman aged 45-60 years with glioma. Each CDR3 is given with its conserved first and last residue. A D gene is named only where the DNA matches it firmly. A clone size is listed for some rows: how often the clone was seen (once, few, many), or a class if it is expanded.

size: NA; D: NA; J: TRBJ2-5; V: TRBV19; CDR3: CASSITGTQGTQYF; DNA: TGTGCCAGTAGTATCACCGGGACCCAGGGGACCCAGTACTTC
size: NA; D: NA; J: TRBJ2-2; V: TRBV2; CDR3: CASNSGHTGELFF; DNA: TGTGCCAGCAACTCAGGGCATACCGGGGAGCTGTTTTTT
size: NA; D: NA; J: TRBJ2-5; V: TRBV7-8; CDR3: CASSLDISEQYF; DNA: TGTGCCAGCAGCTTGGACATTTCGGAGCAGTACTTC
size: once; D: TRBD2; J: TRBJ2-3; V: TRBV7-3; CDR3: CASSLGTSGTDTQYF; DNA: TGTGCCAGCAGCTTAGGAACTAGCGGGACAGATACGCAGTATTTT
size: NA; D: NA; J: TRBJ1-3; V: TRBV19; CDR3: CASSTDTGNTIYF; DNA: TGTGCCAGTAGTACGGACACGGGAAACACCATATATTTT
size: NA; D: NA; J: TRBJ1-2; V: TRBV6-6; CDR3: CASSNDLVYGYTF; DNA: TGTGCCAGCAGTAATGACCTGGTCTATGGCTACACCTTC
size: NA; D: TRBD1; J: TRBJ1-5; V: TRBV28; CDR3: CASRPGTGWQPQHF; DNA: TGTGCCAGCAGGCCCGGGACAGGATGGCAGCCCCAGCATTTT
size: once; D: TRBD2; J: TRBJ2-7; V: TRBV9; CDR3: CASSVGLAGLYEQYF; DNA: TGTGCCAGCAGCGTTGGGTTAGCGGGTTTATACGAGCAGTACTTC
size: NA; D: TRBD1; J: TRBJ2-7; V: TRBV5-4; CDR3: CASSSRTGPYEQYF; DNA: TGTGCCAGCAGCTCCCGGACAGGACCCTACGAGCAGTACTTC
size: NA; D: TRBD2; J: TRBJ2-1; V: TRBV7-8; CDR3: CASSSRLAGRNEQFF; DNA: TGTGCCAGCAGCTCCCGACTAGCGGGCCGCAATGAGCAGTTCTTC
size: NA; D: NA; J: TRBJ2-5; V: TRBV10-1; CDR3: CASSEGSQETQYF; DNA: TGCGCCAGCAGTGAGGGGTCGCAAGAGACCCAGTACTTC
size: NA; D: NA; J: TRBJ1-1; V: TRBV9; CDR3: CASSSQGAEAFF; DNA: TGTGCCAGCAGCTCTCAGGGCGCTGAAGCTTTCTTT
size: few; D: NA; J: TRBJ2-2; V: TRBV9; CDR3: CASSPLRQGGTGELFF; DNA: TGTGCCAGCAGCCCACTCCGACAGGGAGGCACCGGGGAGCTGTTTTTT
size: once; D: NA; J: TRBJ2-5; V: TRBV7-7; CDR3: CASSFQGTGETQYF; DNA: TGTGCTAGCAGCTTTCAGGGGACCGGAGAGACCCAGTACTTC
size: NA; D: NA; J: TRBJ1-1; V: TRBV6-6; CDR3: CASSYVNTEAFF; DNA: TGTGCCAGCAGTTACGTGAACACTGAAGCTTTCTTT
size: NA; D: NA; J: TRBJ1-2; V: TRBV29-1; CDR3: CSVAPGSYGYTF; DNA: TGCAGCGTTGCCCCAGGCTCCTATGGCTACACCTTC
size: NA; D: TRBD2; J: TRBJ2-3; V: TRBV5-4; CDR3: CASSLGTTSGGTDTQYF; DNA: TGTGCCAGCAGCTTGGGGACAACTAGCGGAGGCACAGATACGCAGTATTTT
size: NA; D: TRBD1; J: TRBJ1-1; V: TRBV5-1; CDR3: CASSLVGQGLGTEAFF; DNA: TGCGCCAGCAGCTTGGTGGGACAGGGGCTTGGGACTGAAGCTTTCTTT
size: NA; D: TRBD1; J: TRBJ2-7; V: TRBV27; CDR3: CASSYFGTGGNEQYF; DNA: TGTGCCAGCAGCTACTTCGGGACAGGGGGCAACGAGCAGTACTTC
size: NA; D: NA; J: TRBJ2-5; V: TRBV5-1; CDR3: CASSAPRAQETQYF; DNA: TGCGCCAGCAGCGCTCCTCGGGCCCAAGAGACCCAGTACTTC
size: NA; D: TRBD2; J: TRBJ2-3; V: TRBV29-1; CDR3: CSVEPGLATDTQYF; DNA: TGCAGCGTGGAACCCGGACTAGCAACAGATACGCAGTATTTT
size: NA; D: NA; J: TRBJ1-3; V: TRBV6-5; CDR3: CASSSLEGNPGNTIYF; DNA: TGTGCCAGCAGTTCCCTGGAGGGGAACCCTGGAAACACCATATATTTT
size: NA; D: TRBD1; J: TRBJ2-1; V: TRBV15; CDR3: CATSNPGRDRGNEQFF; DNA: TGTGCCACCAGCAACCCAGGGAGGGACAGGGGTAATGAGCAGTTCTTC
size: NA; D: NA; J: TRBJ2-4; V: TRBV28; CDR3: CASRAKRRLAKNIQYF; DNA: TGTGCCAGCAGGGCGAAGCGGAGACTAGCCAAAAACATTCAGTACTTC
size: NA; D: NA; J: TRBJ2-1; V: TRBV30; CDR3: CAWSAQFLYNEQFF; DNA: TGTGCCTGGAGTGCGCAGTTCCTTTACAATGAGCAGTTCTTC
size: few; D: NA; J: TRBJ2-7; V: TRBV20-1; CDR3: CSASPIYEQYF; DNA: TGCAGTGCTAGCCCCATCTACGAGCAGTACTTC
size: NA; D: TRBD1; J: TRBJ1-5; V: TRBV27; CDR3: CASSRAGTGFYQPQHF; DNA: TGTGCCAGCAGCCGAGCCGGGACAGGGTTTTATCAGCCCCAGCATTTT
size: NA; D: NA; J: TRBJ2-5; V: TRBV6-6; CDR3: CASSYFRTGQETQYF; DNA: TGTGCCAGCAGTTACTTCCGGACGGGGCAAGAGACCCAGTACTTC
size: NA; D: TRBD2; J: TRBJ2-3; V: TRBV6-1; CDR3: CASSAGSGNADTQYF; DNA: TGTGCCAGCAGTGCCGGTAGCGGGAACGCAGATACGCAGTATTTT
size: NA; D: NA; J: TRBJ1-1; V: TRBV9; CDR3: CASSAEGGTEAFF; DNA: TGTGCCAGCAGCGCCGAAGGGGGCACTGAAGCTTTCTTT
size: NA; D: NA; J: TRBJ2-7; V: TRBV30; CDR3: CAWSVQSGVEQYF; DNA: TGTGCCTGGAGTGTACAATCGGGGGTCGAACAGTACTTC
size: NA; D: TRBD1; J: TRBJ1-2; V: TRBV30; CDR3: CAWSVQGAPYGYTF; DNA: TGTGCCTGGAGTGTACAGGGGGCCCCCTATGGCTACACCTTC
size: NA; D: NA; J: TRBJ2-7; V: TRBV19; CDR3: CASSIRVSPVFYEQYF; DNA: TGTGCCAGTAGTATCCGCGTTTCCCCAGTGTTCTACGAGCAGTACTTC
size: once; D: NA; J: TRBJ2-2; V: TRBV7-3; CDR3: CASSSLTSLGELFF; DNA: TGTGCCAGCAGCTCATTGACTAGTTTAGGGGAGCTGTTTTTT
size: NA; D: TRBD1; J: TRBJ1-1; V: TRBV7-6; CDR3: CASSTWTGSTEAFF; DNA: TGTGCCAGCAGCACCTGGACAGGTAGCACTGAAGCTTTCTTT
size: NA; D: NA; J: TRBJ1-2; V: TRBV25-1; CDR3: CASSEYVGYGYTF; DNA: TGTGCCAGCAGTGAATATGTCGGCTATGGCTACACCTTC
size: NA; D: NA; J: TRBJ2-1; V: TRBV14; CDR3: CASSQDLGSHNEQFF; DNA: TGTGCCAGCAGCCAAGATCTTGGCAGTCACAATGAGCAGTTCTTC
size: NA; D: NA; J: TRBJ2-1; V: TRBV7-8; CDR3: CASSLVRTASNEQFF; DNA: TGTGCCAGCAGCTTAGTTCGGACAGCGAGCAATGAGCAGTTCTTC
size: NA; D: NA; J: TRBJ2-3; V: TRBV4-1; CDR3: CASSQDPNTDTQYF; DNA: TGCGCCAGCAGCCAAGACCCCAACACAGATACGCAGTATTTT
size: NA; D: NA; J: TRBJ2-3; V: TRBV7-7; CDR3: CASSLFGSTDTQYF; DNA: TGTGCTAGCAGCTTATTCGGGAGTACGGATACGCAGTATTTT
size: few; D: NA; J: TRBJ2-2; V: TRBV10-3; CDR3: CAISESNTGELFF; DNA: TGTGCCATCAGTGAGTCGAACACCGGGGAGCTGTTTTTT
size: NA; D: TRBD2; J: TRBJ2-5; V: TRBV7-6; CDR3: CASSSGLAGLQETQYF; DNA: TGTGCCAGCAGCTCAGGACTAGCGGGACTCCAAGAGACCCAGTACTTC
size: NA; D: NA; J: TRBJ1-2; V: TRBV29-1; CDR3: CSVDRIGDGYTF; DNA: TGCAGCGTTGACAGGATAGGGGATGGCTACACCTTC
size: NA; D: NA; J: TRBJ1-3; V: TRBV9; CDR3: CASSPTGTGNTIYF; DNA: TGTGCCAGCAGCCCCACAGGGACTGGAAACACCATATATTTT